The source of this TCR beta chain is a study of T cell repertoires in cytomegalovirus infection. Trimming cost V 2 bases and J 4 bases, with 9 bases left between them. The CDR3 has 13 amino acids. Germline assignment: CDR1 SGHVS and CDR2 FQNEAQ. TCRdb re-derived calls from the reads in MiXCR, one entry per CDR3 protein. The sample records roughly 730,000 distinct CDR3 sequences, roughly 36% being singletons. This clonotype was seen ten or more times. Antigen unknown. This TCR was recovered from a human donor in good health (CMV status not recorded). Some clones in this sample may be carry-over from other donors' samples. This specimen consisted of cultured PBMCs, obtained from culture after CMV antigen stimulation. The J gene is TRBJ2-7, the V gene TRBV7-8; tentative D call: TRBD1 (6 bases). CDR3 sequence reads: CASSLIQGYEQYF. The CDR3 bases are TGTGCCAGCAGCTTAATACAGGGATACGAGCAGTACTTC.